The 20 T cell receptor beta chains given below trace back to one sample, sequenced in a study of T cell responses to AZD1222 COVID-19 vaccine. Clones were sequenced by immunoSEQ multiplex PCR, and TCRdb holds only the in-frame ones, with some missing. Of approximately 140,000 clones in the sample, roughly 88% were seen once. Sequenced material: peripheral blood, taken on day 0 of AZD1222 vaccination. These receptors all stem from an adult in good health.

This chain links TRBV24-1 with TRBJ2-1, with D perhaps being TRBD1 or TRBD2 (7 bases each). The CDR3 covers 15 residues. Germline loops: CDR1 KGHDR, CDR2 SFDVKD. The V end lost 3 bases, the J end lost 7 bases, and 15 bases lay between the germline ends. The CDR3 here is CATSDPRQGGNEQFF. The CDR3 nucleotides read TGTGCCACCAGTGATCCTAGACAGGGAGGGAATGAGCAGTTCTTC.

V and J are TRBV19 and TRBJ2-2, with 9 bases lining up with TRBD1. This CDR3 has 16 amino acids. Germline-derived CDR1 and CDR2 are LNHDA and SQIVND (reference sequence). With V trimmed by 5 bases and J by 1 base, 5 bases remained unmatched. CDR3 amino acids: CASSPGQGLNTGELFF. The CDR3 region has the DNA TGTGCCAGTAGTCCCGGACAGGGGTTGAACACCGGGGAGCTGTTTTTT.

The chain links TRBV27 to TRBJ1-1; unclear D gene. Trimming shortened V by 0 bases and J by 0 bases, and 11 bases separated the two germline ends. The CDR3 is 16 residues long. Germline V gene lookup returns CDR1 MNHEY and CDR2 SMNVEV (reference sequence). In nucleotides, the CDR3 is TGTGCCAGCAGTTTATCGGTCTTACACGTGAACACTGAAGCTTTCTTT. Translating gives CASSLSVLHVNTEAFF.

The chain is built from TRBV5-1 and TRBJ1-2, with a weak D call TRBD1 (5 bases). Trimming stripped 0 bases from V and 0 bases from J, with 12 bases between. The germline V gene encodes CDR1 SGHRS and CDR2 YFSETQ. This CDR3 region has 16 residues. The CDR3 protein is CASSLGAARANYGYTF. The CDR3 DNA sequence: TGCGCCAGCAGCTTGGGAGCGGCCAGGGCTAACTATGGCTACACCTTC. Drawing the rest from reference TRBV5-1 and TRBJ1-2, the complete variable domain is KAGVTQTPRYLIKTRGQQVTLSCSPISGHRSVSWYQQTPGQGLQFLFEYFSETQRNKGNFPGRFSGRQFSNSRSEMNVSTLELGDSALYLCASSLGAARANYGYTFGSGTRLTVV.

The chain links TRBV19 to TRBJ1-2, with 10 nucleotides matching TRBD1. Germline-derived CDR1 and CDR2 are LNHDA and SQIVND (reference sequence). The CDR3 is made up of 13 amino acids. V trimming: 9 bases; J trimming: 8 bases; junction bases outside the gene matches: 9. CDR3 nucleotide sequence: TGTGCCAGCGAAATCCGGGACAGGGGAGGCTACACCTTC. Translation gives CASEIRDRGGYTF.

The chain carries TRBV2 and TRBJ2-2; weak D call: TRBD1 (6 bases). V was clipped by 5 bases and J by 5 bases, with 15 bases between them. This CDR3 is built from 15 residues. Germline values: CDR1 SNHLY, CDR2 FYNNEI. The DNA of the CDR3 is TGTGCCAGCAGTCCACAGGGAAGTGGGACCGGGGAGCTGTTTTTT. It encodes CASSPQGSGTGELFF.

V and J are TRBV7-2 and TRBJ1-1, with no clear D. Looked up from germline, CDR1 is SGHTA and CDR2 is FQGNSA. This CDR3 comprises 14 residues. V dropped 9 bases and J dropped 1 base, with 15 bases sitting between them. The CDR3 reads CASRLARANTEAFF. As DNA, the CDR3 is TGTGCCAGTAGGCTTGCAAGGGCGAACACTGAAGCTTTCTTT.

The rearrangement links TRBV7-6 to TRBJ1-4, with 8 positions matching TRBD1. CDR3 length equals 15 residues. V dropped 4 bases and J dropped 4; count of bases not matched to a gene: 5. From germline, CDR1 is SGHVS and CDR2 FNYEAQ. The CDR3, as DNA: TGTGCCAGCAGCTCAGGACAGGGTCGTAATGAAAAACTGTTTTTT. Translation gives CASSSGQGRNEKLFF.

V is TRBV6-5 and J is TRBJ1-6, with D unresolved. Germline V gives CDR1 MNHEY, CDR2 SVGAGI. The CDR3 has 13 residues. V lost 6 bases and J lost 4, with 7 bases in between. The CDR3 bases are TGTGCCAGCAGCTGGGAGTATAATTCACCCCTCCACTTT. Its protein is CASSWEYNSPLHF.

The CDR3 DNA reads as TGTGCCAGCACCCCGCCGGGACAGGGGGGATATGGCTACACCTTC. The encoded protein is CASTPPGQGGYGYTF. This chain connects TRBV25-1 to TRBJ1-2, with TRBD1 matching 11 bases. The CDR3 length is 15 residues. The ends lost 7 bases at V and 5 bases at J; junction bases unmatched: 9. Germline CDR1 and CDR2: MGHDK and SYGVNS.

The chain links TRBV5-1 to TRBJ1-2; 7 nucleotides match TRBD1. V dropped 0 bases and J dropped 1; count of bases not matched to a gene: 6. The germline V gene encodes CDR1 SGHRS and CDR2 YFSETQ. The CDR3 has 16 residues. The CDR3 nucleotides read TGCGCCAGCAGCTTGGCGGTAGGGGGCCTTAACTATGGCTACACCTTC. Protein sequence: CASSLAVGGLNYGYTF.

This clone came up a few times. V is TRBV3-1 (or the pseudogene TRBV3-2) and J is TRBJ1-4; 8 positions agree with TRBD1. This CDR3 contains 20 residues. Germline V gene data show CDR1 as LGHDT and CDR2 as YNNKEL (reference sequence). With 3 bases clipped from V and 0 bases from J, the junction kept 15 bases outside the gene matches. The CDR3 bases are TGTGCCAGCAGCCACAAAACAGGGGGATCGCGGATGGCAACTAATGAAAAACTGTTTTTT. It yields the protein CASSHKTGGSRMATNEKLFF.

V usage is TRBV18 and J usage is TRBJ2-3, with 11 bases aligning to TRBD2. Germline CDR1 reads KGHSH; CDR2 reads LQKENI. The V gene end was trimmed by 8 bases and the J gene end by 4 bases; junction bases not matched to a gene: 5. The CDR3 extends over 14 amino acids. The CDR3 nucleotides are TGTGCCAGCCAAGGGACTAGCGGCGCAGATACGCAGTATTTT. Translation: CASQGTSGADTQYF.

The chain recombines TRBV6-6 with TRBJ2-5; the D gene is possibly TRBD1 (5 bases). The ends were cut back, 4 bases at V and 1 base at J, with 7 bases in the middle. The CDR3 has 13 amino acids. Germline values: CDR1 MNHNY, CDR2 SVGAGI (reference sequence). CDR3 coding DNA: TGTGCCAGCAGTTCAGACAGCCAAGAGACCCAGTACTTC. As protein: CASSSDSQETQYF.

V and J are TRBV5-4 and TRBJ2-1; D gene ambiguous. V was pared by 2 bases and J by 6 bases, with 3 bases between. The CDR3 length is 11 residues. Germline V gene sequence: CDR1 SGHNT, CDR2 YYREEE (reference sequence). The CDR3, as DNA: TGTGCCAGCAGCTTTGTCAATGAGCAGTTCTTC. Its protein product is CASSFVNEQFF.

The rearrangement uses TRBV5-8 and TRBJ2-1; D is possibly TRBD1 (6 bases). The CDR3 runs 15 residues. CDR1 and CDR2 from the germline V gene are SGHTS and YDEGEE. Trimming pared 4 bases from V and 0 bases from J, leaving 11 bases between. DNA for the CDR3: TGTGCCAGCAGCGAAGGACAGAGCTCCTACAATGAGCAGTTCTTC. Its protein is CASSEGQSSYNEQFF.

The genes are TRBV14 and TRBJ1-2; TRBD1 matches 10 bases. Germline CDR1 SGHDN, CDR2 FVKESK. The CDR3 is 16 amino acids. V gave up 1 base and J gave up 4 bases; unmatched junction bases: 6. The chain's CDR3 is CASSQGERQGAYGYTF. The CDR3, as DNA: TGTGCCAGCAGCCAAGGAGAAAGACAGGGGGCCTATGGCTACACCTTC.

This clone has a single count. The chain links TRBV18 to TRBJ2-4; possible D gene TRBD2, 6 bases. There are 15 residues in the CDR3. CDR1 and CDR2 from the germline V gene are KGHSH and LQKENI. V dropped 3 bases and J dropped 5 bases, with 14 bases sitting between them. The CDR3 coding sequence is TGTGCCAGCTCACCCCCGGGAGTATACCAAAACATTCAGTACTTC. This translates into CASSPPGVYQNIQYF.

In its sample, this clone was seen once. V usage is TRBV5-1 and J usage is TRBJ2-5; possible D gene TRBD2, 6 bases. The V gene's germline CDR1 is SGHRS and CDR2 YFSETQ. This CDR3 contains 14 residues. V dropped 0 bases and J dropped 3 bases, with 9 bases sitting between them. DNA for the CDR3: TGCGCCAGCAGCTTGGAGGCGGGGAAAGAGACCCAGTACTTC. Amino acid sequence: CASSLEAGKETQYF. The variable domain in full, with the rest retrieved from reference TRBV5-1 and TRBJ2-5, is KAGVTQTPRYLIKTRGQQVTLSCSPISGHRSVSWYQQTPGQGLQFLFEYFSETQRNKGNFPGRFSGRQFSNSRSEMNVSTLELGDSALYLCASSLEAGKETQYFGPGTRLLVL.

The J gene is TRBJ2-7, the V gene TRBV5-1; D not resolved. The length of the CDR3 is 14 residues. Deletions cut 0 bases from V and 4 bases from J, with 11 bases between. Germline V gene sequence: CDR1 SGHRS, CDR2 YFSETQ. The CDR3 bases are TGCGCCAGCAGCTTGGCGGGCAGTATATACGAGCAGTACTTC. Its translation is CASSLAGSIYEQYF.